This T cell receptor beta chain emerged from a study of cytomegalovirus exposure and HLA in healthy donors. This clone was detected only a few times. This CDR3 is built from 18 residues. Trimming removed 4 bases from V and 0 bases from J; junction bases left unmatched: 10. Germline values: CDR1 SGDLS, CDR2 YYNGEE. Primers: 60 Vbeta forward and 13 Jbeta reverse. The data were produced by immunoSEQ multiplex PCR, yet TCRdb's version contains in-frame clones alone and is incomplete. There are under 95,000 clones in the sample; 60% to 80% occur only once, and approximately 2% lies in the top ten. The sample consisted of PBMCs. The origin of this receptor is a man aged 35-49 years in good health and CMV-seronegative. The chain links TRBV9 to TRBJ2-2; 9 bases are a match to TRBD2. CDR3 protein: CASSTTGTSFSNTGELFF. The CDR3 DNA is TGTGCCAGCAGCACAACCGGGACTAGCTTCTCGAACACCGGGGAGCTGTTTTTT.